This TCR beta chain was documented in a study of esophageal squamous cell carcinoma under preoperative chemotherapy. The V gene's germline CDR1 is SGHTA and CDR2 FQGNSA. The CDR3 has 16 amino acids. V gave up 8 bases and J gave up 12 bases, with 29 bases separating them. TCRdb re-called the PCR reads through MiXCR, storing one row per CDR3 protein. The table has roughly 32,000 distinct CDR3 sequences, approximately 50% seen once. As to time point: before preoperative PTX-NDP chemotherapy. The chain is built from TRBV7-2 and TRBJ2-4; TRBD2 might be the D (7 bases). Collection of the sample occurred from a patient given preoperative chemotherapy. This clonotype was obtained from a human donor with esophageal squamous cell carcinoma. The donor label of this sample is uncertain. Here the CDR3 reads CASGGAGGRAKDTQYF. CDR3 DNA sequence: TGTGCCAGCGGGGGGGCCGGGGGCCGGGCCAAAGACACTCAGTACTTC.